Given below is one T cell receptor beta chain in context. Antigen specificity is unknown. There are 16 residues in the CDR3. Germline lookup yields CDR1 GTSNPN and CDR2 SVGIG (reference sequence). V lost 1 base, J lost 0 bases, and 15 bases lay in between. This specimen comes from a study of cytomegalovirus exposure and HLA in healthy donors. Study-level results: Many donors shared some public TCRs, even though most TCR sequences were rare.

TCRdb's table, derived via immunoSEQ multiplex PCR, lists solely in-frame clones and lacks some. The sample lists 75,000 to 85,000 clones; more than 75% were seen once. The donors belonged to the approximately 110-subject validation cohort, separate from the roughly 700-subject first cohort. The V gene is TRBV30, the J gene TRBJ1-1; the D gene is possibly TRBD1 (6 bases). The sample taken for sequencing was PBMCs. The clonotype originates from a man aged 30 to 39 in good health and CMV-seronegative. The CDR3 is CAWSAWRTALNTEAFF. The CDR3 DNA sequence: TGTGCCTGGAGTGCCTGGAGGACAGCATTGAACACTGAAGCTTTCTTT.